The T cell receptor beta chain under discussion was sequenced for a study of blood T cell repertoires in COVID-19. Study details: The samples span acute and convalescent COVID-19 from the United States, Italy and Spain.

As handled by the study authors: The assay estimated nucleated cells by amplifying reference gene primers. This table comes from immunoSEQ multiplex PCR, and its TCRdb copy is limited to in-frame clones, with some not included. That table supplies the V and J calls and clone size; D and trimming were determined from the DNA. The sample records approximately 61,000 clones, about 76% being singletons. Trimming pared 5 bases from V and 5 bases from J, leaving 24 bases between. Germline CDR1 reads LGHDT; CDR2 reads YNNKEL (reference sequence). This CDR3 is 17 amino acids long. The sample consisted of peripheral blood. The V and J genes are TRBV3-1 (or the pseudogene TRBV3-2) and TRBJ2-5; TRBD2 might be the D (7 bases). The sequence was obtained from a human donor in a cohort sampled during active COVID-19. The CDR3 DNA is TGTGCCAGCAGCGCAAGACCCCGGCGGGGGCGATGGGAGACCCAGTACTTC. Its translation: CASSARPRRGRWETQYF.